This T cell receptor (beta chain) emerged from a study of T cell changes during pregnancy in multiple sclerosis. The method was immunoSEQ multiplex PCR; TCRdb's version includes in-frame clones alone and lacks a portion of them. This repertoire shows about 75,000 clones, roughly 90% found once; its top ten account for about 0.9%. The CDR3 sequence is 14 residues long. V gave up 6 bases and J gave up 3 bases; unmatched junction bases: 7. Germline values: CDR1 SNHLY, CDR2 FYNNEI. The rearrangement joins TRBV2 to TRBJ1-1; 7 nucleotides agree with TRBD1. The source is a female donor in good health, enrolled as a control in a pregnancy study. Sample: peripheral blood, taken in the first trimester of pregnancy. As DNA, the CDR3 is TGTGCCAGCAGACCTATCGACAGGGACACTGAAGCTTTCTTT. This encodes CASRPIDRDTEAFF.